The rows below give T cell receptor beta chains drawn from one sample of a study of T cell repertoires in cytomegalovirus infection. TCRdb re-called the reads with MiXCR, one entry per CDR3 protein. The data hold around 190,000 distinct CDR3 sequences, with 14% observed a single time. The sequencing sample was made of PBMCs. The receptor source for this set is a human donor in good health (CMV status not recorded). Some clones in this sample may be carry-over from other donors' samples. The CDR3 runs from the conserved cysteine through the conserved F or W. Fields, in order: J gene, V gene, D gene, clone size, CDR3 DNA, CDR3 protein. The D gene is left open where the match is weak. Size is stated for part of the rows, as once, few or many counts, or as a class when the clone is expanded.

J: TRBJ2-1; V: TRBV6-2/TRBV6-3; D: TRBD2; size: many; DNA: TGTGCCACCATACCTCTAGCGGGATATCGCAATGAGCAGTTCTTC; CDR3: CATIPLAGYRNEQFF
J: TRBJ2-1; V: TRBV4-1; D: TRBD2; size: NA; DNA: TGCGCCAGCAGCCAAGATAGAAGGGCTAGCGGGAGTAGCTACAATGAGCAGTTCTTC; CDR3: CASSQDRRASGSSYNEQFF
J: TRBJ2-3; V: TRBV28; D: NA; size: NA; DNA: TGTGCCAGCACTACGATCGGGAGCACAGATACGCAGTATTTT; CDR3: CASTTIGSTDTQYF
J: TRBJ2-6; V: TRBV25-1; D: NA; size: NA; DNA: TGTGCCAGCAGTGACTGGGACGGGGCCAACGTCCTGACTTTC; CDR3: CASSDWDGANVLTF
J: TRBJ1-1; V: TRBV14; D: NA; size: many; DNA: TGTGCCAGCAGCCAAGTGTACGGGGGCACTGAAGCTTTCTTT; CDR3: CASSQVYGGTEAFF
J: TRBJ2-1; V: TRBV5-6; D: TRBD2; size: NA; DNA: TGTGCCAGCAGCTGGACTAGCGGGGGGGCCATGGGAGATGAGCAGTTCTTC; CDR3: CASSWTSGGAMGDEQFF
J: TRBJ2-3; V: TRBV11-3; D: TRBD2; size: few; DNA: TGTGCCAGCAGCTTTGGGACTAGCGGGGCCACAGATACGCAGTATTTT; CDR3: CASSFGTSGATDTQYF
J: TRBJ1-2; V: TRBV14; D: NA; size: NA; DNA: TGTGCCAGCAGCCAAGGTATGAGCGGCTACACCTTC; CDR3: CASSQGMSGYTF
J: TRBJ1-2; V: TRBV29-1; D: TRBD1; size: NA; DNA: TGCAGCGTTGAACCCCGGGACAGCTATGGCTACACCTTC; CDR3: CSVEPRDSYGYTF
J: TRBJ1-2; V: TRBV14; D: NA; size: NA; DNA: TGTGCCAGCAGCCAAGATCGGTTTTGGCGGACTAACTATGGCTACACCTTC; CDR3: CASSQDRFWRTNYGYTF
J: TRBJ2-7; V: TRBV7-6; D: TRBD2; size: many; DNA: TGTGCCAGCAGCCTTGGGACTAGCGGGAGAGAGCAGTACTTC; CDR3: CASSLGTSGREQYF
J: TRBJ2-7; V: TRBV4-1; D: TRBD1; size: NA; DNA: TGCGCCAGCAGCGCCCGGGACAGGGAAAGGGACGAGCAGTACTTC; CDR3: CASSARDRERDEQYF
J: TRBJ2-1; V: TRBV24-1; D: TRBD2; size: many; DNA: TGTGCCACCAGTGATTACCTTAGCGGGAGGGCAAACAATGAGCAGTTCTTC; CDR3: CATSDYLSGRANNEQFF
J: TRBJ2-6; V: TRBV6-1; D: TRBD1; size: many; DNA: TGTGCCAGCCGGCCCTGGACAGGGCGCTCTGGGGCCAACGTCCTGACTTTC; CDR3: CASRPWTGRSGANVLTF
J: TRBJ2-1; V: TRBV7-7; D: TRBD2; size: many; DNA: TGTGCTAGCAGCCTCGGGACTAGGGGTGCCAATGAGCAGTTCTTC; CDR3: CASSLGTRGANEQFF
J: TRBJ2-3; V: TRBV15; D: TRBD2; size: few; DNA: TGTGCCACCAGCGGCGGGAGGGCCACAGATACGCAGTATTTT; CDR3: CATSGGRATDTQYF
J: TRBJ1-5; V: TRBV2; D: TRBD1; size: NA; DNA: TGTGCCAGCAGACAGGGGGATCGTGGCAATCAGCCCCAGCATTTT; CDR3: CASRQGDRGNQPQHF
J: TRBJ1-1; V: TRBV10-3; D: TRBD1; size: many; DNA: TGTGCCATCAGTGGGGACAGGGGGAACACTGAAGCTTTCTTT; CDR3: CAISGDRGNTEAFF
J: TRBJ2-1; V: TRBV6-6; D: NA; size: many; DNA: TGTGCCAGCAGTTACCCGGGACCAGTCTACAATGAGCAGTTCTTC; CDR3: CASSYPGPVYNEQFF
J: TRBJ2-7; V: TRBV6-6; D: TRBD2; size: many; DNA: TGTGCCAGCAGTTACTCGAGTACTAGCGGGAGTGAGCAGTACTTC; CDR3: CASSYSSTSGSEQYF
J: TRBJ1-1; V: TRBV6-5; D: NA; size: few; DNA: TGTGCCAGCAGGGGTCTACCCCTGTCACAAACTGAAGCTTTCTTT; CDR3: CASRGLPLSQTEAFF
J: TRBJ2-2; V: TRBV19; D: NA; size: NA; DNA: TGTGCCAGTAGTATAGGGGGAAGACCTTTTTCGAACACCGGGGAGCTGTTTTTT; CDR3: CASSIGGRPFSNTGELFF
J: TRBJ1-5; V: TRBV7-2; D: NA; size: many; DNA: TGTGCCAGCAGCTTAGGCGGCAGGGGAATTAATCAGCCCCAGCATTTT; CDR3: CASSLGGRGINQPQHF
J: TRBJ2-4; V: TRBV20-1; D: NA; size: NA; DNA: TGCAGTGCTGTCCAACCGACCGGAGTTCTAGCCAAAAACATTCAGTACTTC; CDR3: CSAVQPTGVLAKNIQYF
J: TRBJ1-1; V: TRBV7-8; D: NA; size: many; DNA: TGTGCCAGCAGCTTAGAGGCGGGAGCTGAAGCTTTCTTT; CDR3: CASSLEAGAEAFF
J: TRBJ2-5; V: TRBV29-1; D: NA; size: NA; DNA: TGCAGCGTTGGACGGAGGATTCAAGAGACCCAGTACTTC; CDR3: CSVGRRIQETQYF
J: TRBJ2-6; V: TRBV7-6; D: NA; size: many; DNA: TGTGCCAGCAGCTCAGGGACCTCTGGGGCCAACGTCCTGACTTTC; CDR3: CASSSGTSGANVLTF
J: TRBJ2-1; V: TRBV6-2/TRBV6-3; D: NA; size: few; DNA: TGTGCCAGCAGTTACCCGAATAATGAGCAGTTCTTC; CDR3: CASSYPNNEQFF
J: TRBJ2-7; V: TRBV12-3/TRBV12-4; D: TRBD1; size: many; DNA: TGTGCCAGCAGTCCAGGGGGCGCGAGAGGCGAGCAGTACTTC; CDR3: CASSPGGARGEQYF
J: TRBJ2-6; V: TRBV6-6; D: NA; size: once; DNA: TGTGCCAGCAGTCACGGAGGAAAAATTTCTGGGGCCAACGTCCTGACTTTC; CDR3: CASSHGGKISGANVLTF
J: TRBJ1-2; V: TRBV4-1; D: NA; size: many; DNA: TGCGCCAGCAGCCAAGAATGGCCAGGGGAGGATGGCTACACCTTC; CDR3: CASSQEWPGEDGYTF
J: TRBJ1-1; V: TRBV7-2; D: NA; size: many; DNA: TGTGCCAGCAGCTTCCGGGGGGCTGAAGCTTTCTTT; CDR3: CASSFRGAEAFF
J: TRBJ2-1; V: TRBV2; D: TRBD2; size: many; DNA: TGTGCCAGCAGTATGTCTAGCGGGGGGTACTACAATGAGCAGTTCTTC; CDR3: CASSMSSGGYYNEQFF
J: TRBJ2-2; V: TRBV25-1; D: TRBD1; size: NA; DNA: TGTACCAGCAGGGCCCGGACAGGGAATTATCCCGGGGAGCTGTTTTTT; CDR3: CTSRARTGNYPGELFF
J: TRBJ2-3; V: TRBV6-6; D: TRBD2; size: many; DNA: TGTGCCAGCAGCGCTCCCCGGCCGGGGGGGTCAGATACGCAGTATTTT; CDR3: CASSAPRPGGSDTQYF
J: TRBJ1-4; V: TRBV6-2/TRBV6-3; D: TRBD1; size: many; DNA: TGTGCCAGCAGACCGACAGGGCTATTCGAAGGAAAACTGTTTTTT; CDR3: CASRPTGLFEGKLFF
J: TRBJ2-7; V: TRBV6-5; D: NA; size: NA; DNA: TGTGCCAGCAGTTACTCGCGGCAGGGGTCTTACTACGAGCAGTACTTC; CDR3: CASSYSRQGSYYEQYF
J: TRBJ2-1; V: TRBV7-9; D: TRBD2; size: few; DNA: TGTGCCAGCAGCTTAGAGGCAGAGCGGGAGGAGCAGTTCTTC; CDR3: CASSLEAEREEQFF
J: TRBJ1-6; V: TRBV2; D: NA; size: NA; DNA: TGTGCCAGCAGTCCCTCGACAGTACCGCCCGGATCACCCCTCCACTTT; CDR3: CASSPSTVPPGSPLHF
J: TRBJ1-1; V: TRBV7-9; D: NA; size: many; DNA: TGTGCCAGCAGCCCCCAGACAGATCATAACACTGAAGCTTTCTTT; CDR3: CASSPQTDHNTEAFF
J: TRBJ2-3; V: TRBV7-2; D: NA; size: many; DNA: TGTGCCAGCAGCCCTTTCACAGATACGCAGTATTTT; CDR3: CASSPFTDTQYF
J: TRBJ2-6; V: TRBV29-1; D: NA; size: NA; DNA: TGCAGCGTTGAAGTCCGGGCCTCTGGGGCCAACGTCCTGACTTTC; CDR3: CSVEVRASGANVLTF
J: TRBJ2-7; V: TRBV7-9; D: TRBD2; size: few; DNA: TGTGCCAGCAGCGCCGCGGGAGTCTACTCCTACGAGCAGTACTTC; CDR3: CASSAAGVYSYEQYF
J: TRBJ2-5; V: TRBV4-1; D: NA; size: NA; DNA: TGCGCCAGCAGCCAAGGGCGCAGCCATAATGCCCAAGAGACCCAGTACTTC; CDR3: CASSQGRSHNAQETQYF
J: TRBJ2-3; V: TRBV6-4; D: TRBD1; size: NA; DNA: TGTGCCAGCAGTGACTCTGGACAGGGTGATACGCAGTATTTT; CDR3: CASSDSGQGDTQYF
J: TRBJ1-5; V: TRBV3-1; D: NA; size: NA; DNA: TGTGCCAGCAGCGGCCCGGGACCGGGAAATCAGCCCCAGCATTTT; CDR3: CASSGPGPGNQPQHF
J: TRBJ1-6; V: TRBV7-8; D: NA; size: many; DNA: TGTGCCAGCAGCCCGCGAGGGGAGGACTATAATTCACCCCTCCACTTT; CDR3: CASSPRGEDYNSPLHF
J: TRBJ2-2; V: TRBV7-6; D: NA; size: many; DNA: TGTGCCAGCAGCTTAGTATCCGGGGAGCTGTTTTTT; CDR3: CASSLVSGELFF
J: TRBJ1-2; V: TRBV7-9; D: NA; size: NA; DNA: TGTGCCAGCAGCTTATTAGCGGGAAACTATGGCTACACCTTC; CDR3: CASSLLAGNYGYTF
J: TRBJ2-2; V: TRBV7-2; D: NA; size: NA; DNA: TGTGCCAGCAGCTTAACCGCGCAGGGGTCCGGGGAGCTGTTTTTT; CDR3: CASSLTAQGSGELFF
J: TRBJ2-3; V: TRBV19; D: NA; size: NA; DNA: TGTGCCAGTAGTATCGGATTTGATACGCAGTATTTT; CDR3: CASSIGFDTQYF
J: TRBJ1-5; V: TRBV2; D: TRBD1; size: few; DNA: TGTGCCAGCACCGACAGGGTGCAGCAGCCCCAGCATTTT; CDR3: CASTDRVQQPQHF